Each of the 20 T cell receptor beta chains below was sequenced from the same sample in a study of shared clonotypes between healthy human individuals. CD45RO negativity and positive selection for CCR7 defined naive CD8 cells, a population that excluded terminally differentiated effector memory CD45RA+ cells. The table came from immunoSEQ multiplex PCR; TCRdb's copy has only in-frame clones and leaves some out. Of over 2,000,000 clones listed, just under 95% are singletons. The sample consisted of naive CD8+ T cells from PBMCs. The receptors originated from a man younger than 35 in good health. Some clones in this sample may be carry-over from other donors' samples.

The chain carries TRBV9 and TRBJ2-2; unclear D gene. CDR3 length: 17 residues. From germline, CDR1 is SGDLS and CDR2 YYNGEE. The V end was cut by 4 bases, the J end by 0 bases, with 16 bases between. The CDR3 loop is CASSSRSLGPNTGELFF. Here the CDR3 DNA reads TGTGCCAGCAGCTCCCGTAGTTTAGGGCCGAACACCGGGGAGCTGTTTTTT.

The gene calls are TRBV4-1 and TRBJ2-3; TRBD1 matches 7 bases. CDR3 size: 14 residues. From germline, CDR1 is MGHRA and CDR2 YSYEKL. Unmatched junction bases numbered 4, after V lost 7 bases and J lost 0 bases. CDR3 DNA: TGCGCCAGCACCCGACAGGGAAGCACAGATACGCAGTATTTT. Encoded protein: CASTRQGSTDTQYF.

The CDR3 sequence is CASRPGATLIHYGYTF. CDR3 coding DNA: TGTGCCAGCAGACCGGGCGCGACCCTCATCCACTATGGCTACACCTTC. The chain links TRBV28 to TRBJ1-2; the D is unclear. The CDR3 has 16 residues. The V gene's germline CDR1 is MDHEN and CDR2 SYDVKM. V was clipped by 6 bases and J by 3 bases, with 20 bases between them.

This chain connects TRBV6-1 to TRBJ2-2, with TRBD2 matching over 7 bases. The CDR3 length is 15 residues. V gave up 4 bases and J gave up 3 bases; unmatched junction bases: 5. The germline V gene encodes CDR1 MNHNS and CDR2 SASEGT. CDR3: CASSGREKDTGELFF. The CDR3 DNA sequence: TGTGCCAGCAGTGGGCGGGAGAAGGACACCGGGGAGCTGTTTTTT.

The chain is built from TRBV6-1 and TRBJ1-2, with a possible D match to TRBD1 (6 bases). The V end lost 6 bases, the J end lost 3 bases, and 14 bases lay between the germline ends. This CDR3 is built from 14 residues. Germline-derived CDR1 and CDR2 are MNHNS and SASEGT. CDR3 sequence: CASSVTGSDYGYTF. The CDR3 DNA follows: TGTGCCAGCAGCGTAACAGGGAGTGACTATGGCTACACCTTC.

The chain links TRBV6-6 to TRBJ2-7; no definite D call. Trimming took 0 bases from V and 7 from J, leaving 7 bases between them. The CDR3 consists of 12 residues. CDR1 MNHNY and CDR2 SVGAGI come from the germline V gene (reference sequence). The DNA for the CDR3 is TGTGCCAGCAGTTACTCGGAACGGGAGCAGTACTTC. Translated: CASSYSEREQYF.

This sequence joins TRBV5-1 and TRBJ1-1; D is uncertain. The CDR3 is made up of 13 amino acids. The V and J ends lost 4 bases and 6 bases respectively, with 13 bases between them. The germline V gene encodes CDR1 SGHRS and CDR2 YFSETQ. CDR3 amino acids: CASSPTDNPEAFF. The CDR3 DNA reads as TGCGCCAGCAGCCCCACAGATAACCCTGAAGCTTTCTTT.

The table lists this clone with a count of one. The chain carries TRBV27 and TRBJ1-2; 9 nucleotides align to TRBD1. Germline V gives CDR1 MNHEY, CDR2 SMNVEV (reference sequence). The CDR3 has 14 residues. Trimming at V came to 6 bases and at J to 7 bases, leaving 9 bases not matched to a gene. CDR3 DNA sequence: TGTGCCAGCAGACTCACAGGGGGCGCGGTTGGCTACACCTTC. It codes for CASRLTGGAVGYTF.

The chain employs TRBV7-9 and TRBJ1-2; a possible D gene is TRBD1 (6 bases). Germline V gene sequence: CDR1 SEHNR, CDR2 FQNEAQ (reference sequence). The CDR3 sequence is 17 residues long. V lost 4 bases to trimming and J lost 4 bases, with 22 bases between them. CDR3: CASSSRELTGLFYGYTF. The CDR3 coding sequence is TGTGCCAGCAGCTCTCGTGAATTGACAGGCCTTTTCTATGGCTACACCTTC.

For the CDR3, the DNA is TGTGCCAGCAGCTTTGAGGGAGGCCAGCCCCAGCATTTT. Protein sequence: CASSFEGGQPQHF. The chain employs TRBV5-6 and TRBJ1-5; no definite D call. The CDR3 sequence is 13 residues long. Trimming pared 2 bases from V and 7 bases from J, leaving 10 bases between. Germline CDR1 reads SGHDT; CDR2 reads YYEEEE.

The gene calls are TRBV4-3 and TRBJ2-7, with D perhaps matching TRBD1 (6 bases). CDR1 LGHNA and CDR2 YSLEER come from the germline V gene. The CDR3 contains 15 residues. With 0 bases removed from V and 3 bases from J, the gap between germline ends came to 12 bases. In nucleotides, the CDR3 is TGCGCCAGCAGCCAAGATGAGACAGGTTACTACGAGCAGTACTTC. As protein: CASSQDETGYYEQYF.

The chain recombines TRBV5-1 with TRBJ1-1, with D possibly being TRBD1 (6 bases). Germline V gene lookup returns CDR1 SGHRS and CDR2 YFSETQ. The CDR3 totals 14 residues. The V and J ends lost 1 base and 5 bases respectively, with 12 bases between them. The CDR3 region has the DNA TGCGCCAGCAGCTTGAAGGGGGGCTCAACTGAAGCTTTCTTT. This encodes CASSLKGGSTEAFF.

The rearrangement joins TRBV6-1 to TRBJ2-1; 10 bases match TRBD2. V dropped 2 bases and J dropped 5; count of bases not matched to a gene: 6. The CDR3 has 16 amino acids. Germline loops: CDR1 MNHNS, CDR2 SASEGT. CDR3 sequence reads: CASSEWTSGNNNEQFF. The CDR3 DNA is TGTGCCAGCAGTGAATGGACTAGCGGTAATAACAATGAGCAGTTCTTC.

A word on this clone: Other nucleotide sequences from this sample produce the same CDR3. The chain is built from TRBV27 and TRBJ1-1; possibly TRBD1 for D (5 bases). The CDR3 is 15 residues long. V lost 0 bases, J lost 4 bases, and 12 bases lay in between. The germline gives CDR1 MNHEY, CDR2 SMNVEV (reference sequence). CDR3: CASSLSVGGGTEAFF. In nucleotides, the CDR3 is TGTGCCAGCAGTTTATCGGTCGGGGGAGGCACTGAAGCTTTCTTT.

The CDR3 region has the DNA TGTGCCAGCAGTTATGGCCTCCCCTACGAGCAGTACTTC. Translating gives CASSYGLPYEQYF. V usage is TRBV6-5 and J usage is TRBJ2-7; D remains unclear. This CDR3 is 13 amino acids long. CDR1 is MNHEY and CDR2 is SVGAGI in the germline V gene. V was shortened by 3 bases and J by 2 bases, with 8 bases between the two germline ends.

The chain carries TRBV4-3 and TRBJ2-7; D might be TRBD2 (5 bases). V was clipped by 3 bases and J by 0 bases, with 9 bases between them. The CDR3 runs to 14 residues. The germline V gene has CDR1 LGHNA and CDR2 YSLEER. The CDR3 DNA reads TGCGCCAGCAGCCATGGGAGTAACTCCTACGAGCAGTACTTC. Its translation: CASSHGSNSYEQYF.

CDR3 nucleotides: TGTGCCAGCAGTGATAGGACCCCGGGGGGCCTAGATACGCAGTATTTT. Amino acids: CASSDRTPGGLDTQYF. J is TRBJ2-3 and V is TRBV6-1, with a tentative D call TRBD2 (7 bases). The length of the CDR3 is 16 residues. CDR1 is MNHNS and CDR2 is SASEGT in the germline V gene. The germline V and J ends were trimmed by 3 bases and 5 bases, with 18 bases remaining between them.

The chain combines TRBV7-8 with TRBJ1-1; possible D gene TRBD1, 5 bases. Germline CDR1 and CDR2: SGHVS and FQNEAQ. The CDR3 extends over 15 amino acids. Trimming took off 4 bases at V and 2 bases at J, with 14 bases between the two ends. CDR3 nucleotides: TGTGCCAGCAGCTCATCCAGGGTCGTCAACACTGAAGCTTTCTTT. Its translation: CASSSSRVVNTEAFF.

The CDR3 region has the DNA TGTGCCAGCAGCTCTCCGGGACAGGGCACAGATACGCAGTATTTT. Its protein is CASSSPGQGTDTQYF. The chain carries TRBV4-2 and TRBJ2-3, with TRBD1 identical over 8 bases. V dropped 5 bases and J dropped 1; count of bases not matched to a gene: 5. This CDR3 comprises 15 residues. Germline V gene data show CDR1 as LGHNA and CDR2 as YNFKEQ.

The chain links TRBV27 to TRBJ2-7, with 13 bases aligning to TRBD2. J gave up 0 bases and V 5 bases, and 7 bases lay outside the gene matches. CDR3 length: 17 residues. Germline V lookup: CDR1 MNHEY, CDR2 SMNVEV (reference sequence). CDR3 loop: CASSGQTSGRASYEQYF. CDR3 DNA sequence: TGTGCCAGCAGTGGACAAACTAGCGGGAGGGCCTCCTACGAGCAGTACTTC.